Listed below are T cell receptor beta chains from one sample, sequenced in a study of neoadjuvant nivolumab and ipilimumab in lung cancer. Assay used: immunoSEQ multiplex PCR; TCRdb lists only in-frame clones, some missing. The sample contains 44,000 or so clones, roughly 89% of which appear only once. The sample here was blood, taken before neoadjuvant nivolumab, alone or with ipilimumab. These TCRs come from an adult with non-small cell lung cancer. Some clones in this sample may be carry-over from other donors' samples. The CDR3 runs from the conserved cysteine through the conserved F or W. D genes are given only for firm matches. The size entry is marked missing in some rows and otherwise reads once, few, many or a size class.

d_gene: -
v_gene: TRBV10-3
abundance: -
j_gene: TRBJ2-7
CDR3aa: CAISGRAGDEQYF
CDR3nt: TGTGCCATCAGTGGGAGGGCCGGGGACGAGCAGTACTTC

d_gene: TRBD1
v_gene: TRBV5-1
abundance: -
j_gene: TRBJ2-5
CDR3aa: CASSNTGGLETQYF
CDR3nt: TGCGCCAGCAGCAACACAGGGGGCTTGGAGACCCAGTACTTC

d_gene: -
v_gene: TRBV10-2
abundance: few
j_gene: TRBJ2-3
CDR3aa: CASSEIPTDTQYF
CDR3nt: TGCGCCAGCAGTGAAATCCCAACAGATACGCAGTATTTT

d_gene: TRBD1
v_gene: TRBV2
abundance: -
j_gene: TRBJ2-5
CDR3aa: CASGTGGRETQYF
CDR3nt: TGTGCCAGCGGGACAGGGGGGCGAGAGACCCAGTACTTC

d_gene: TRBD2
v_gene: TRBV5-4
abundance: -
j_gene: TRBJ2-1
CDR3aa: CASSSGLAPHEQFF
CDR3nt: TGTGCCAGCAGCTCGGGACTAGCGCCCCATGAGCAGTTCTTC

d_gene: -
v_gene: TRBV30
abundance: -
j_gene: TRBJ2-7
CDR3aa: CAWSVQGYEQYF
CDR3nt: TGTGCCTGGAGTGTACAGGGTTACGAGCAGTACTTC

d_gene: TRBD1
v_gene: TRBV5-1
abundance: -
j_gene: TRBJ2-5
CDR3aa: CASSEGQGPETQYF
CDR3nt: TGCGCCAGCAGCGAGGGACAGGGACCGGAGACCCAGTACTTC

d_gene: -
v_gene: TRBV11-2
abundance: -
j_gene: TRBJ2-1
CDR3aa: CASSSPSSESMEQFF
CDR3nt: TGTGCCAGCAGCTCGCCCTCCTCGGAGAGTATGGAGCAGTTCTTC

d_gene: -
v_gene: TRBV9
abundance: -
j_gene: TRBJ2-7
CDR3aa: CASSVDPGSYEQYF
CDR3nt: TGTGCCAGCAGCGTAGATCCAGGGTCCTACGAGCAGTACTTC

d_gene: -
v_gene: TRBV7-9
abundance: -
j_gene: TRBJ2-7
CDR3aa: CASSTQGLGEQYF
CDR3nt: TGTGCCAGCAGCACTCAGGGTCTCGGCGAGCAGTACTTC

d_gene: TRBD1
v_gene: TRBV7-2
abundance: -
j_gene: TRBJ1-5
CDR3aa: CASSTGGLNQPQHF
CDR3nt: TGTGCCAGCAGCACAGGGGGCCTCAATCAGCCCCAGCATTTT

d_gene: -
v_gene: TRBV9
abundance: -
j_gene: TRBJ2-5
CDR3aa: CASSIDRGPGRAQYF
CDR3nt: TGTGCCAGCAGCATCGACAGGGGCCCGGGGAGGGCCCAGTACTTC

d_gene: TRBD1
v_gene: TRBV5-4
abundance: -
j_gene: TRBJ2-7
CDR3aa: CASSQEDRGFTYEQYF
CDR3nt: TGTGCCAGCAGCCAGGAAGACAGGGGTTTCACCTACGAGCAGTACTTC

d_gene: -
v_gene: TRBV11-2
abundance: -
j_gene: TRBJ2-1
CDR3aa: CASSFQIRAGRPHEQFF
CDR3nt: TGTGCCAGCAGCTTCCAGATCCGGGCGGGAAGGCCCCATGAGCAGTTCTTC

d_gene: -
v_gene: TRBV6-5
abundance: -
j_gene: TRBJ2-7
CDR3aa: CASSYRGAEKYEQYF
CDR3nt: TGTGCCAGCAGTTACAGGGGGGCAGAAAAGTACGAGCAGTACTTC

d_gene: -
v_gene: TRBV18
abundance: few
j_gene: TRBJ1-1
CDR3aa: CASSENIGVRTEAFF
CDR3nt: TGTGCCAGCTCGGAGAACATAGGTGTGCGCACTGAAGCTTTCTTT

d_gene: TRBD1
v_gene: TRBV7-2
abundance: -
j_gene: TRBJ1-3
CDR3aa: CASSLGRQGYTIYF
CDR3nt: TGTGCCAGCAGCTTAGGGCGACAGGGATACACCATATATTTT

d_gene: -
v_gene: TRBV6-5
abundance: -
j_gene: TRBJ2-4
CDR3aa: CASLRERVGKNIQYF
CDR3nt: TGTGCCAGCCTGAGGGAGCGGGTGGGGAAGAACATTCAGTACTTC

d_gene: -
v_gene: TRBV9
abundance: -
j_gene: TRBJ1-3
CDR3aa: CASSTQGSSGNTIYF
CDR3nt: TGTGCCAGCAGCACACAGGGCAGCTCTGGAAACACCATATATTTT

d_gene: -
v_gene: TRBV19
abundance: -
j_gene: TRBJ2-1
CDR3aa: CASTPKVLGNEQFF
CDR3nt: TGTGCCAGTACTCCTAAGGTACTCGGCAATGAGCAGTTCTTC

d_gene: TRBD2
v_gene: TRBV5-1
abundance: few
j_gene: TRBJ2-7
CDR3aa: CASSLKVTSGSSYEQYF
CDR3nt: TGCGCCAGCAGCTTGAAGGTGACTAGCGGGAGTTCCTACGAGCAGTACTTC

d_gene: TRBD1
v_gene: TRBV15
abundance: -
j_gene: TRBJ1-4
CDR3aa: CATSRGQILSTNEKLFF
CDR3nt: TGTGCCACCAGCAGGGGACAGATTCTTTCAACTAATGAAAAACTGTTTTTT

d_gene: -
v_gene: TRBV5-5
abundance: -
j_gene: TRBJ2-7
CDR3aa: CASSSLAEQYF
CDR3nt: TGTGCCAGCAGCTCCCTCGCCGAGCAGTACTTC

d_gene: TRBD2
v_gene: TRBV9
abundance: once
j_gene: TRBJ2-7
CDR3aa: CASTPGGSSSYEQYF
CDR3nt: TGTGCCAGCACCCCGGGGGGATCCAGCTCCTACGAGCAGTACTTC

d_gene: TRBD2
v_gene: TRBV5-1
abundance: -
j_gene: TRBJ2-1
CDR3aa: CASRPASGAYNEQFF
CDR3nt: TGCGCCAGCAGGCCGGCCAGCGGGGCCTACAATGAGCAGTTCTTC

d_gene: -
v_gene: TRBV14
abundance: -
j_gene: TRBJ2-7
CDR3aa: CASSQGNTYEQYF
CDR3nt: TGTGCCAGCAGCCAAGGTAACACCTACGAGCAGTACTTC

d_gene: -
v_gene: TRBV5-6
abundance: -
j_gene: TRBJ1-1
CDR3aa: CASHLHGRNTEAFF
CDR3nt: TGTGCCAGCCACTTGCATGGACGGAACACTGAAGCTTTCTTT

d_gene: -
v_gene: TRBV7-2
abundance: -
j_gene: TRBJ2-7
CDR3aa: CASRPTGNYYEQYF
CDR3nt: TGTGCCAGCAGACCAACAGGCAACTACTACGAGCAGTACTTC

d_gene: -
v_gene: TRBV20-1
abundance: -
j_gene: TRBJ1-1
CDR3aa: CSARQGTEAFF
CDR3nt: TGCAGTGCTAGGCAGGGCACTGAAGCTTTCTTT

d_gene: -
v_gene: TRBV5-1
abundance: -
j_gene: TRBJ2-7
CDR3aa: CASSLDGSFPYEQYF
CDR3nt: TGCGCCAGCAGCTTGGATGGTAGCTTCCCATACGAGCAGTACTTC

d_gene: -
v_gene: TRBV7-2
abundance: -
j_gene: TRBJ2-1
CDR3aa: CASSSPGGSGEQFF
CDR3nt: TGTGCCAGCAGCTCCCCAGGTGGGTCTGGGGAGCAGTTCTTC

d_gene: TRBD1
v_gene: TRBV29-1
abundance: -
j_gene: TRBJ1-5
CDR3aa: CSAQGGRNQPQHF
CDR3nt: TGCAGCGCCCAGGGGGGACGTAATCAGCCCCAGCATTTT

d_gene: -
v_gene: TRBV6-5
abundance: few
j_gene: TRBJ1-2
CDR3aa: CASSYSGVANYGYTF
CDR3nt: TGTGCCAGCAGTTACTCGGGGGTAGCTAACTATGGCTACACCTTC

d_gene: -
v_gene: TRBV6-5
abundance: -
j_gene: TRBJ2-2
CDR3aa: CASRGGGLTGELFF
CDR3nt: TGTGCCAGCAGGGGAGGAGGACTTACCGGGGAGCTGTTTTTT

d_gene: TRBD1
v_gene: TRBV7-2
abundance: -
j_gene: TRBJ2-7
CDR3aa: CASRTGVYEQYF
CDR3nt: TGTGCCAGCAGAACAGGGGTCTACGAGCAGTACTTC

d_gene: -
v_gene: TRBV6-1
abundance: -
j_gene: TRBJ2-5
CDR3aa: CASSGQTGLETQYF
CDR3nt: TGTGCCAGCAGTGGACAGACTGGGTTAGAGACCCAGTACTTC

d_gene: TRBD2
v_gene: TRBV14
abundance: -
j_gene: TRBJ2-1
CDR3aa: CASSQGLAAVSEQFF
CDR3nt: TGTGCCAGCAGCCAAGGACTAGCGGCGGTCAGTGAGCAGTTCTTC

d_gene: TRBD1
v_gene: TRBV6-1
abundance: -
j_gene: TRBJ2-1
CDR3aa: CASSDRTGYGEQFF
CDR3nt: TGTGCCAGCAGTGACAGGACAGGGTATGGTGAGCAGTTCTTC

d_gene: TRBD2
v_gene: TRBV11-3
abundance: -
j_gene: TRBJ2-1
CDR3aa: CASSTGTSALQFF
CDR3nt: TGTGCCAGCAGCACCGGGACTAGCGCCTTGCAGTTCTTC

d_gene: -
v_gene: TRBV19
abundance: -
j_gene: TRBJ1-2
CDR3aa: CAVGAANYGYTF
CDR3nt: TGTGCCGTCGGGGCCGCTAACTATGGCTACACCTTC

d_gene: -
v_gene: TRBV7-9
abundance: -
j_gene: TRBJ1-1
CDR3aa: CASSLEFTEAFF
CDR3nt: TGTGCCAGCAGCTTAGAGTTTACTGAAGCTTTCTTT

d_gene: TRBD2
v_gene: TRBV9
abundance: once
j_gene: TRBJ2-3
CDR3aa: CASSVGASGRDTQYF
CDR3nt: TGTGCCAGCAGCGTAGGGGCTAGCGGGAGAGATACGCAGTATTTT

d_gene: -
v_gene: TRBV7-9
abundance: -
j_gene: TRBJ2-1
CDR3aa: CASNAYNEQFF
CDR3nt: TGTGCCAGCAACGCCTACAATGAGCAGTTCTTC